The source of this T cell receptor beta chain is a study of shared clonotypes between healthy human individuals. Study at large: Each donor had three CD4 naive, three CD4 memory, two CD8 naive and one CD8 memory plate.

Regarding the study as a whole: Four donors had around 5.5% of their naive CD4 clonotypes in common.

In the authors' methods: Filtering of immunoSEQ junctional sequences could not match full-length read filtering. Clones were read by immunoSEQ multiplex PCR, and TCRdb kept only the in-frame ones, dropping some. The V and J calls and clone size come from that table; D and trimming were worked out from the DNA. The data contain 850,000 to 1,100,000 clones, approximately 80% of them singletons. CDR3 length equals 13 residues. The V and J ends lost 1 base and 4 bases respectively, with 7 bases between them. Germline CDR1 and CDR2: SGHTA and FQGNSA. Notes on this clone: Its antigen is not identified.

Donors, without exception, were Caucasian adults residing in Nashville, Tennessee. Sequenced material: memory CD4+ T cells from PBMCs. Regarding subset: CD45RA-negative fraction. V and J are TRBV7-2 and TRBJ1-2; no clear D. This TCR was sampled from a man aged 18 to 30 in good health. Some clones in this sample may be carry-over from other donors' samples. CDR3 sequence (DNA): TGTGCCAGCAGCTTAGACAGCATCTATGGCTACACCTTC. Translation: CASSLDSIYGYTF.